Below, 14 T cell receptor beta chains from the same sample are listed, as sequenced in a study of PD-L1 blockade in urothelial cancer. Using immunoSEQ multiplex PCR, the repertoire was profiled, and TCRdb retains in-frame clones only, with some absent. The sample has about 49,000 clones, about four fifths seen once. Described time point: pretreatment peripheral blood. The sequenced sample was PBMCs, obtained around atezolizumab (anti-PD-L1) treatment. The receptors here all came from a man in his sixties or seventies with urothelial cancer.

The rearrangement uses TRBV19 and TRBJ2-5, with 9 positions matching TRBD2. The V gene end was trimmed by 1 base and the J gene end by 2 bases; junction bases not matched to a gene: 5. The CDR3 length is 16 residues. Germline lookup yields CDR1 LNHDA and CDR2 SQIVND (reference sequence). The CDR3 here is CASSIGTSGYQETQYF. The DNA of the CDR3 is TGTGCCAGTAGTATAGGAACTAGCGGGTATCAAGAGACCCAGTACTTC.

In this sample, this clone turned up a few times. V gene TRBV5-1 combines with J gene TRBJ2-5; 7 bases agree with TRBD2. With 0 bases clipped from V and 5 bases from J, the junction kept 7 bases outside the gene matches. CDR1 is SGHRS, CDR2 YFSETQ, per germline. The CDR3 totals 15 residues. In nucleotides, the CDR3 is TGCGCCAGCAGCTTGGACGGGAGGTCGGGGGAGACCCAGTACTTC. It yields the protein CASSLDGRSGETQYF.

This clone was observed a handful of times. The gene calls are TRBV5-1 and TRBJ2-2; D unresolved. In germline, CDR1 is SGHRS, CDR2 YFSETQ. Between the trimmed V and J ends, which lost 0 bases and 6 bases, there was a span of 12 bases. This CDR3 has 15 amino acids. CDR3 amino acids: CASSLDSRTAGELFF. The CDR3 DNA reads as TGCGCCAGCAGCTTGGACTCCCGCACGGCCGGGGAGCTGTTTTTT. Filled out from reference TRBV5-1 and TRBJ2-2, the complete variable domain reads KAGVTQTPRYLIKTRGQQVTLSCSPISGHRSVSWYQQTPGQGLQFLFEYFSETQRNKGNFPGRFSGRQFSNSRSEMNVSTLELGDSALYLCASSLDSRTAGELFFGEGSRLTVL.

The CDR3 bases are TGTGCCAGCGGGTGGGACAGAACGAACACTGAAGCTTTCTTT. Protein product: CASGWDRTNTEAFF. The gene calls are TRBV28 and TRBJ1-1, with 7 positions matching TRBD1. Per germline, CDR1 MDHEN and CDR2 SYDVKM. This CDR3 is built from 14 residues. Losses at the gene ends were 8 bases for V and 1 base for J; bases not matched to a gene: 7.

The rearrangement uses TRBV5-1 and TRBJ2-3, with a weak D call TRBD2 (5 bases). Germline CDR1 reads SGHRS; CDR2 reads YFSETQ. The germline V and J ends were trimmed by 2 bases and 0 bases, with 10 bases remaining between them. The CDR3 loop spans 15 amino acids. In DNA form, the CDR3 reads TGCGCCAGCAGCTTCCGGGGTACTAGCACAGATACGCAGTATTTT. Its translation: CASSFRGTSTDTQYF. The full variable domain, its missing parts supplied by reference TRBV5-1 and TRBJ2-3, is KAGVTQTPRYLIKTRGQQVTLSCSPISGHRSVSWYQQTPGQGLQFLFEYFSETQRNKGNFPGRFSGRQFSNSRSEMNVSTLELGDSALYLCASSFRGTSTDTQYFGPGTRLTVL.

The J gene is TRBJ2-5, the V gene TRBV28, with D perhaps TRBD2 (5 bases). The ends were cut back, 5 bases at V and 4 bases at J, with 11 bases in the middle. The germline V gene encodes CDR1 MDHEN and CDR2 SYDVKM. This CDR3 contains 13 residues. CDR3 bases: TGTGCCAGCAGTCCCTGGGAGAGAGAGACCCAGTACTTC. Translation gives CASSPWERETQYF.

The chain carries TRBV5-5 and TRBJ2-3, with a weak D call TRBD2 (5 bases). The CDR3 consists of 14 residues. V dropped 5 bases and J dropped 3 bases, with 13 bases sitting between them. Germline V gene lookup returns CDR1 SGHKS and CDR2 YYEKEE (reference sequence). DNA for the CDR3: TGTGCCAGCAGACATCGGACGGGAACAGATACGCAGTATTTT. Its translation is CASRHRTGTDTQYF.

This clone has only one observation. The rearrangement joins TRBV5-6 to TRBJ2-7, with TRBD1 matching over 8 bases. Per the germline V gene, CDR1 is SGHDT and CDR2 is YYEEEE. V was clipped by 0 bases and J by 0 bases; unmatched bases: 2. The CDR3 length is 15 residues. CDR3 sequence: CASSLDRGYSYEQYF. The CDR3 DNA reads TGTGCCAGCAGCTTGGACAGGGGGTACTCCTACGAGCAGTACTTC.

The chain joins TRBV28 to TRBJ2-5; D ambiguous. This CDR3 has 13 residues. Trimming left V 3 bases short and J 5 bases short, with 10 bases between. Germline CDR1 MDHEN, CDR2 SYDVKM. CDR3 amino acids: CASSFVVQETQYF. CDR3 nucleotide sequence: TGTGCCAGCAGTTTTGTGGTTCAGGAGACCCAGTACTTC.

This clone was recorded once. The V call is TRBV30, the J call TRBJ2-5; perhaps TRBD2 as D (6 bases). The CDR3 is 12 residues long. The V end lost 0 bases, the J end lost 11 bases, and 13 bases lay between the germline ends. The germline V gene has CDR1 GTSNPN and CDR2 SVGIG (reference sequence). In nucleotides, the CDR3 is TGTGCCTGGAGTGTAACGGAGGGTCGGCAGTACTTC. Residues: CAWSVTEGRQYF.

This chain links TRBV7-2 with TRBJ2-7; perhaps TRBD2 as D (5 bases). The V end lost 1 base, the J end lost 7 bases, and 14 bases lay between the germline ends. The CDR3 length is 14 residues. Germline CDR1 is SGHTA and CDR2 is FQGNSA. The CDR3 coding sequence is TGTGCCAGCAGCTTAGGAGTCGGGGTGGGAGAGCAGTACTTC. The encoded protein is CASSLGVGVGEQYF.

The chain employs TRBV11-2 and TRBJ1-2; 9 bases line up with TRBD1. The V gene's germline CDR1 is SGHAT and CDR2 FQNNGV. Losses at the gene ends were 5 bases for V and 4 bases for J; bases not matched to a gene: 8. CDR3 length: 15 residues. CDR3 DNA: TGTGCCAGCAGCCTGAGCCAGGGACAGGGCTATGGCTACACCTTC. Protein sequence: CASSLSQGQGYGYTF.

The chain carries TRBV6-5 and TRBJ1-4; perhaps TRBD1 as D (5 bases). The CDR3 spans 15 residues. The germline V gene encodes CDR1 MNHEY and CDR2 SVGAGI. Trimming removed 6 bases from V and 4 bases from J, with 15 bases in between. The CDR3 DNA reads as TGTGCCAGCAGCTACGCCCACGGGGGTAATGAAAAACTGTTTTTT. It codes for CASSYAHGGNEKLFF.

The chain joins TRBV7-6 to TRBJ2-2; possible D gene TRBD2, 5 bases. The CDR3 consists of 14 residues. Germline loops: CDR1 SGHVS, CDR2 FNYEAQ. Trimming removed 5 bases from V and 6 bases from J, with 13 bases in between. The CDR3 protein is CASSGLPKAGELFF. For the CDR3, the DNA is TGTGCCAGCAGCGGACTGCCCAAGGCCGGGGAGCTGTTTTTT.